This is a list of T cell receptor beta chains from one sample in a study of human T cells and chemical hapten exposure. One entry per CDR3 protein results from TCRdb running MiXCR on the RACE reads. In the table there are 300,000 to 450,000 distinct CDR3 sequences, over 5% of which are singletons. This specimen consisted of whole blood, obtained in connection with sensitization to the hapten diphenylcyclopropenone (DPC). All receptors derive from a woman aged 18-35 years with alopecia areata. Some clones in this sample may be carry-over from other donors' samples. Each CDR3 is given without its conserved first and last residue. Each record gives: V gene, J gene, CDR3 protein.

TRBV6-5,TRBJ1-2,ASSRGPGGTYGYT
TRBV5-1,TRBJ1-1,ASSFPGGVSEAF
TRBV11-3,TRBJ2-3,ASSLRGRGTQY
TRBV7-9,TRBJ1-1,ASSPWTENTEAF
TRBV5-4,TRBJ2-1,ASSPGQGPYNEQF
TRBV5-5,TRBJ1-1,ASSLRQGAFAEAF
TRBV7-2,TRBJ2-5,ASSFAVAETQY
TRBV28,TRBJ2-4,ASSLWTGIQY
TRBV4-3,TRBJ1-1,ASSQDSWGEAF
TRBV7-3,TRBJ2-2,ASSLGQGANGELF
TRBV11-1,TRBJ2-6,ASSLEVRPVDGGEGSGANVLT
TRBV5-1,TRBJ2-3,ASTLTPGTTDTQY
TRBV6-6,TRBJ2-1,ASSQPGQGINEQF
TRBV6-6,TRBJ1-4,ASSYLAGSNEKLF
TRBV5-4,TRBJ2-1,ASSLARDRVREQF